This TCR beta chain derives from a study of PD-L1 blockade in urothelial cancer. Sequencing used immunoSEQ multiplex PCR; TCRdb keeps in-frame clones, though not all of them. The table lists roughly 62,000 clones, almost 85% of them singletons. CDR3 size: 15 residues. V trimming: 6 bases; J trimming: 4 bases; junction bases outside the gene matches: 7. Germline values: CDR1 MNHNY, CDR2 SVGAGI (reference sequence). Sequencing used PBMCs, obtained around atezolizumab (anti-PD-L1) treatment. The sequence derives from a man aged 65 to 85 with urothelial cancer. This sequence joins TRBV6-6 and TRBJ2-1, with 9 bases fitting TRBD1. The CDR3 loop reads CASRKDRGMYNEQFF. The CDR3 DNA is TGTGCCAGCAGAAAGGACAGGGGAATGTACAATGAGCAGTTCTTC.